A single sample is the source of the 31 T cell receptor beta chains below, sequenced in a study of shared clonotypes between healthy human individuals. The naive CD8 fraction comprised CD45RO-negative cells positively selected for CCR7 and excluded terminally differentiated effector memory CD45RA+ cells. Some clones are missing from TCRdb's copy, which holds only in-frame ones; the method was immunoSEQ multiplex PCR. Seen here are hundreds of thousands of clones, approximately 95% observed once, and the top ten hold 0.11%. Sequences were obtained from naive CD8+ T cells sorted from blood. These TCRs come from a woman younger than 45 in good health.

This chain uses TRBV27 with TRBJ2-5; D may match TRBD1 or TRBD2 (5 bases each). The CDR3 runs to 14 residues. Trimming removed 8 bases at V and 5 bases at J, with 18 bases between. The germline V gene has CDR1 MNHEY and CDR2 SMNVEV (reference sequence). CDR3 sequence: CASASARGTETQYF. The CDR3 DNA reads as TGTGCCAGCGCCTCCGCCCGGGGCACGGAGACCCAGTACTTC.

This sequence joins TRBV11-2 and TRBJ2-7, with D tentatively TRBD2 (5 bases). V was clipped by 0 bases and J by 0 bases, with 12 bases between them. Per the germline V gene, CDR1 is SGHAT and CDR2 is FQNNGV. The CDR3 loop spans 16 amino acids. This chain's CDR3 is CASSLESGMRSYEQYF. The CDR3 DNA reads as TGTGCCAGCAGCTTAGAGAGCGGAATGCGCTCCTACGAGCAGTACTTC.

The gene calls are TRBV2 and TRBJ1-2; D gene unclear. Per the germline V gene, CDR1 is SNHLY and CDR2 is FYNNEI. CDR3 length equals 14 residues. The ends were cut back, 8 bases at V and 8 bases at J, with 21 bases in the middle. The CDR3 DNA is TGTGCCAGCGGACCCATGCAGAAAACGTGGGGCTACACCTTC. Translation: CASGPMQKTWGYTF. Variable domain in full (rest from reference TRBV2 and TRBJ1-2): EPEVTQTPSHQVTQMGQEVILRCVPISNHLYFYWYRQILGQKVEFLVSFYNNEISEKSEIFDDQFSVERPDGSNFTLKIRSTKLEDSAMYFCASGPMQKTWGYTFGSGTRLTVV.

The chain recombines TRBV7-6 with TRBJ2-3, with 11 bases matching TRBD2. CDR1 and CDR2 from the germline V gene are SGHVS and FNYEAQ. The CDR3 totals 15 residues. J gave up 6 bases and V 5 bases, and 7 bases lay outside the gene matches. The CDR3 here is CASSTGLAGVDTQYF. Written as DNA, the CDR3 is TGTGCCAGCAGCACTGGACTAGCGGGCGTTGATACGCAGTATTTT.

The chain joins TRBV7-9 to TRBJ2-1, with 14 bases that match TRBD2. Looked up from germline, CDR1 is SEHNR and CDR2 is FQNEAQ (reference sequence). J lost 2 bases, V lost 1 base, and 1 base had no gene match. This CDR3 has 17 residues. The CDR3 bases are TGTGCCAGCAGCTTAGGACTAGCGGGAGGGGCCTACAATGAGCAGTTCTTC. Its translation is CASSLGLAGGAYNEQFF.

The rearrangement uses TRBV25-1 and TRBJ1-1; D gene unclear. This CDR3 comprises 12 residues. V was trimmed by 5 bases and J by 0 bases, leaving 4 bases between them. Germline V gene sequence: CDR1 MGHDK, CDR2 SYGVNS. This chain's CDR3 is CASSLMNTEAFF. CDR3 DNA: TGTGCCAGCAGTCTAATGAACACTGAAGCTTTCTTT.

The chain is built from TRBV27 and TRBJ1-2; 7 bases are shared with TRBD1. Trimming took 10 bases from V and 4 from J; bases not matched to a gene: 12. Germline CDR1 and CDR2: MNHEY and SMNVEV (reference sequence). CDR3 length: 14 residues. The CDR3 DNA sequence: TGTGCCACCAGAACAGGGGTGGGTGGCTATGGCTACACCTTC. Translation gives CATRTGVGGYGYTF.

This clone was found once. The chain uses TRBV4-2 and TRBJ2-7; 7 bases agree with TRBD2. V gave up 1 base and J gave up 3 bases; unmatched junction bases: 18. The CDR3 consists of 19 residues. Germline CDR1 and CDR2: LGHNA and YNFKEQ. As DNA, the CDR3 is TGTGCCAGCAGCCAAGCCCTCTCCGGCGCTAGCGGTTTTAGCTACGAGCAGTACTTC. Residues: CASSQALSGASGFSYEQYF.

V and J are TRBV5-1 and TRBJ1-1; no clear D. From germline, CDR1 is SGHRS and CDR2 YFSETQ. The CDR3 extends over 12 amino acids. Trimming shortened V by 4 bases and J by 7 bases, and 11 bases separated the two germline ends. The DNA of the CDR3 is TGCGCCAGCAGCCCCGAGACGGGTGAAGCTTTCTTT. It yields the protein CASSPETGEAFF.

V is TRBV28 and J is TRBJ1-5, with D maybe TRBD1 (5 bases). V was clipped by 3 bases and J by 2 bases, with 11 bases between them. There are 15 residues in the CDR3. Germline CDR1 reads MDHEN; CDR2 reads SYDVKM. CDR3 DNA: TGTGCCAGCAGTTTTGAGGGGTTGGGCAATCAGCCCCAGCATTTT. The encoded protein is CASSFEGLGNQPQHF.

The genes are TRBV6-4 and TRBJ2-7; possible D gene TRBD2, 5 bases. This CDR3 comprises 13 residues. V dropped 3 bases and J dropped 3 bases, with 9 bases sitting between them. CDR1 and CDR2 from the germline V gene are MRHNA and SNTAGT. CDR3 DNA sequence: TGTGCCAGCAGTGAAGGAGCGGACTACGAGCAGTACTTC. This encodes CASSEGADYEQYF.

The V gene is TRBV15, the J gene TRBJ2-1, with D tentatively TRBD1 or TRBD2 (5 bases each). Germline CDR1 LNHNV, CDR2 YYDKDF (reference sequence). V lost 0 bases, J lost 6 bases, and 9 bases lay in between. The CDR3 runs to 14 residues. CDR3 in DNA: TGTGCCACCAGCAGAGATGTCGGGACCAATGAGCAGTTCTTC. It codes for CATSRDVGTNEQFF.

This clone was counted a few times. The chain is built from TRBV4-1 and TRBJ1-3, with a possible D match to TRBD1 (6 bases). The CDR3 runs to 17 residues. Germline assignment: CDR1 MGHRA and CDR2 YSYEKL. V was shortened by 4 bases and J by 1 base, with 17 bases between the two germline ends. The CDR3 DNA is TGCGCCAGCAGCCCAGGCGGACAGACGGGTTCTGGAAACACCATATATTTT. Protein product: CASSPGGQTGSGNTIYF.

The chain links TRBV27 to TRBJ2-3; D gene ambiguous. The germline V gene has CDR1 MNHEY and CDR2 SMNVEV (reference sequence). The CDR3 is made up of 14 amino acids. Trimming left V 2 bases short and J 2 bases short, with 8 bases between. The CDR3 here is CASSLIPYTDTQYF. The DNA for the CDR3 is TGTGCCAGCAGTTTAATCCCCTACACAGATACGCAGTATTTT.

The rearrangement links TRBV27 to TRBJ2-7, with D perhaps matching TRBD2 (6 bases). Trimming took off 1 base at V and 7 bases at J, with 11 bases between the two ends. The CDR3 is 13 amino acids. The V gene's germline CDR1 is MNHEY and CDR2 SMNVEV (reference sequence). The CDR3 nucleotides read TGTGCCAGCAGTTTATTGGCCGGGAGAGAGCAGTACTTC. It translates to CASSLLAGREQYF.

V and J are TRBV7-2 and TRBJ1-3; D is ambiguous. Per germline, CDR1 SGHTA and CDR2 FQGNSA. The CDR3 runs 16 residues. Trimming pared 5 bases from V and 2 bases from J, leaving 16 bases between. This CDR3 is CASSPSPIHTGNTIYF. The CDR3 nucleotides read TGTGCCAGCAGCCCGAGTCCGATTCATACTGGAAACACCATATATTTT.

The J gene is TRBJ2-5, the V gene TRBV6-5; D uncertain. The CDR3 is 11 amino acids. V lost 6 bases and J 5 bases, leaving 7 bases between the germline ends. Germline lookup yields CDR1 MNHEY and CDR2 SVGAGI. The CDR3 is CASRSMETQYF. DNA for the CDR3: TGTGCCAGCAGATCCATGGAGACCCAGTACTTC.

This chain links TRBV6-5 with TRBJ2-7; 8 bases are shared with TRBD2. The CDR3 contains 14 residues. V lost 5 bases to trimming and J lost 5 bases; unmatched junction nucleotides: 8. Germline CDR1 and CDR2: MNHEY and SVGAGI. The CDR3 loop reads CASSPSGSGNEQYF. DNA for the CDR3: TGTGCCAGCAGTCCCAGTGGTAGCGGGAACGAGCAGTACTTC.

V gene TRBV20-1 combines with J gene TRBJ2-7; 7 bases align to TRBD1. The CDR3 is 11 amino acids. Looked up from germline, CDR1 is DFQATT and CDR2 is SNEGSKA (reference sequence). V trimming: 6 bases; J trimming: 7 bases; junction bases outside the gene matches: 6. CDR3 DNA: TGCAGTGCCAGATCGACAGGGGAGCAGTACTTC. Amino acid sequence: CSARSTGEQYF.

This chain joins TRBV10-2 and TRBJ2-7; 9 bases map to TRBD2. Germline CDR1 WSHSY, CDR2 SAAADI. The CDR3 covers 15 residues. With V trimmed by 0 bases and J by 4 bases, 4 bases remained unmatched. The CDR3 is CASSESRLAAYEQYF. In nucleotides, the CDR3 is TGCGCCAGCAGTGAGTCGAGACTAGCGGCTTACGAGCAGTACTTC.

J is TRBJ1-2 and V is TRBV6-5; TRBD1 is a possible D gene (5 bases). CDR1 and CDR2 (germline): MNHEY, SVGAGI. The CDR3 is made up of 14 amino acids. V dropped 4 bases and J dropped 3 bases, with 12 bases sitting between them. The CDR3, as DNA: TGTGCCAGCAGTTGGACGGGACCTGACTATGGCTACACCTTC. Translation gives CASSWTGPDYGYTF.

The CDR3 spells CASSLQGTEKLFF. DNA of the CDR3: TGTGCCAGCAGTTTACAGGGGACGGAAAAACTGTTTTTT. This chain joins TRBV27 and TRBJ1-4; D might be TRBD1 (6 bases). This CDR3 has 13 amino acids. The V and J ends lost 2 bases and 8 bases respectively, with 9 bases between them. Germline V gene data show CDR1 as MNHEY and CDR2 as SMNVEV (reference sequence).

This chain links TRBV27 with TRBJ1-3, with D perhaps matching TRBD1 (5 bases). The CDR3 covers 13 residues. With 6 bases removed from V and 4 bases from J, the gap between germline ends came to 10 bases. Germline V CDR1 and CDR2: MNHEY, SMNVEV (reference sequence). CDR3 region: CASSVGRGNTIYF. CDR3 in DNA: TGTGCCAGCAGCGTGGGACGGGGAAACACCATATATTTT.

The genes are TRBV27 and TRBJ2-7; D possibly matches TRBD1 or TRBD2 (5 bases each). CDR1 and CDR2 (germline): MNHEY, SMNVEV (reference sequence). The V end was cut by 1 base, the J end by 0 bases, with 13 bases between. The CDR3 consists of 16 residues. Written as DNA, the CDR3 is TGTGCCAGCAGTTTATTTCGGGGCTCAAGCTCCTACGAGCAGTACTTC. It specifies CASSLFRGSSSYEQYF.

This chain connects TRBV7-9 to TRBJ2-7; possible D gene TRBD2, 5 bases. The V gene lost 5 bases and the J gene lost 0 bases, with 11 bases spanning the gap. The CDR3 covers 14 residues. Germline lookup yields CDR1 SEHNR and CDR2 FQNEAQ (reference sequence). The CDR3 region is CASSQDSNSYEQYF. CDR3 DNA: TGTGCCAGCAGCCAGGACTCCAACTCCTACGAGCAGTACTTC.

The chain combines TRBV7-2 with TRBJ1-2; D is ambiguous. Germline loops: CDR1 SGHTA, CDR2 FQGNSA. Trimming shortened V by 1 base and J by 6 bases, and 12 bases separated the two germline ends. The CDR3 totals 14 residues. CDR3 amino acids: CASSLDREPDGYTF. The CDR3, as DNA: TGTGCCAGCAGCTTAGATAGGGAGCCCGATGGCTACACCTTC.

The gene calls are TRBV19 and TRBJ2-2, with 8 bases fitting TRBD1. CDR3 length equals 13 residues. The V and J ends lost 6 bases and 7 bases, in that order; junction bases with no gene match: 4. Germline CDR1 is LNHDA and CDR2 is SQIVND (reference sequence). CDR3 sequence (DNA): TGTGCCAGTAGCCAGGGGGCGAGCGGGGAGCTGTTTTTT. This sequence encodes CASSQGASGELFF.

This chain joins TRBV29-1 and TRBJ2-7; the D call may be TRBD1 or TRBD2 (5 bases each). Germline assignment: CDR1 SQVTM and CDR2 ANQGSEA. Trimming shortened V by 0 bases and J by 1 base, and 16 bases separated the two germline ends. The CDR3 contains 16 residues. The CDR3 reads CSVEDLGDDGSYEQYF. Here the CDR3 DNA reads TGCAGCGTTGAAGATCTAGGGGACGACGGATCCTACGAGCAGTACTTC.

The rearrangement links TRBV28 to TRBJ2-5; D is undetermined. Germline V gene data show CDR1 as MDHEN and CDR2 as SYDVKM. V was shortened by 3 bases and J by 11 bases, with 7 bases between the two germline ends. This CDR3 is built from 10 residues. The DNA for the CDR3 is TGTGCCAGCAGTTTCCATGAGCAGTACTTC. It specifies CASSFHEQYF.

This chain connects TRBV9 to TRBJ1-1; 7 bases match TRBD1. CDR3 length equals 13 residues. Looked up from germline, CDR1 is SGDLS and CDR2 is YYNGEE. V gave up 4 bases and J gave up 3 bases; unmatched junction bases: 3. The DNA for the CDR3 is TGTGCCAGCAGCTTAGGGACAGACACTGAAGCTTTCTTT. Translated: CASSLGTDTEAFF.

The rearrangement links TRBV7-9 to TRBJ2-7, with a tentative D call TRBD2 (6 bases). The CDR3 length is 15 residues. Germline V gene data show CDR1 as SEHNR and CDR2 as FQNEAQ (reference sequence). Trimming left V 5 bases short and J 4 bases short, with 18 bases between. The CDR3 here is CASSPQEGSGYEQYF. The CDR3 coding sequence is TGTGCCAGCAGCCCACAGGAGGGTAGCGGATACGAGCAGTACTTC.